The T cell receptor (beta chain) described here comes from a study of blood T cell repertoires in COVID-19. For the study at large: Researchers got acute and convalescent COVID-19 samples from the United States, Italy and Spain.

V trimming: 5 bases; J trimming: 0 bases; junction bases outside the gene matches: 9. The CDR3 sequence is 17 residues long. From germline, CDR1 is MNHEY and CDR2 SMNVEV (reference sequence). Using immunoSEQ multiplex PCR, the repertoire was profiled, and TCRdb retains in-frame clones only, with some absent. The sample has hundreds of thousands of clones, 70% to 85% seen once. This rearrangement joins TRBV27 to TRBJ2-1; the match to TRBD2 covers 8 bases. Material: peripheral blood. This sequence was found in a woman older than 75 with acute or convalescent COVID-19. CDR3 coding DNA: TGTGCCAGCAGTCCGGCTAAGCGGGGGAGCTCCTACAATGAGCAGTTCTTC. It codes for CASSPAKRGSSYNEQFF.